This T cell receptor (beta chain) appears in the sequencing data of a study of T cells in Graves' hyperthyroidism and ophthalmopathy. General study results and limits: Ophthalmopathy onset followed model prediction by a median around 6.6 months.

Fresh peripheral blood, 9.5 to 10 ml of it, supplied the PBMCs. V was cut by 5 bases and J by 3 bases, with 23 bases left in between. This CDR3 is built from 17 residues. Germline assignment: CDR1 SGHTA and CDR2 FQGTGA. In regard to this clonotype: Its antigen is unknown.

Regions amplified from RNA transcripts were the TCR beta CDR3 regions. The HTBI primer set was used in a first-round RT-PCR of the TCR CDR3. TCRdb analysed the multiplex PCR reads with MiXCR anew, one entry per CDR3 protein. This table has about 700,000 distinct CDR3 sequences, around 15% appearing once. Sequenced input: blood. This chain connects TRBV7-3 to TRBJ2-7; D possibly corresponds to TRBD2 (6 bases). The TCR originated in a young woman with Graves' hyperthyroidism. CDR3 nucleotide sequence: TGTGCCAGCAGCCCCCCCCCTTCGACTAGGAACAGCTACGAGCAGTACGTC. The encoded protein is CASSPPPSTRNSYEQYV.